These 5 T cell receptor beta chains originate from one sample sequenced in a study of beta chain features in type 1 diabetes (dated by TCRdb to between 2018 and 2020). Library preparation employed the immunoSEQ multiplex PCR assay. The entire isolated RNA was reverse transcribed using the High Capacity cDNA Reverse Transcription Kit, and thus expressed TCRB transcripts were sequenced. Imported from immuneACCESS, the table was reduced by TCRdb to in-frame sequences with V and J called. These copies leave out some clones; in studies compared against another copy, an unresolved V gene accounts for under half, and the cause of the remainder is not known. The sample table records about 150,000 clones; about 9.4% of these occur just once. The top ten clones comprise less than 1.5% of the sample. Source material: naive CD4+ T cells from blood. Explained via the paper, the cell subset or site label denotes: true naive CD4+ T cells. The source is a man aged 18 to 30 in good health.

CDR3 DNA: TGTGCCAGCAGCCCTTATGCAGGGGAGCAGTTCTTC. Translating it yields CASSPYAGEQFF. The chain combines TRBV11-2 with TRBJ2-1; maybe TRBD1 (5 bases). V was trimmed by 5 bases and J by 10 bases, leaving 12 bases between them. The CDR3 consists of 12 residues. Germline-derived CDR1 and CDR2 are SGHAT and FQNNGV.

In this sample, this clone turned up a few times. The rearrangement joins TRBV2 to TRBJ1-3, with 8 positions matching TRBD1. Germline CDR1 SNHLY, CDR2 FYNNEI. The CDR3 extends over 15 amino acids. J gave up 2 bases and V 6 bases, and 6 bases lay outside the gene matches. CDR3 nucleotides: TGTGCCAGCAGCCAAATACAGGGGGCTGGAAACACCATATATTTT. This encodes CASSQIQGAGNTIYF.

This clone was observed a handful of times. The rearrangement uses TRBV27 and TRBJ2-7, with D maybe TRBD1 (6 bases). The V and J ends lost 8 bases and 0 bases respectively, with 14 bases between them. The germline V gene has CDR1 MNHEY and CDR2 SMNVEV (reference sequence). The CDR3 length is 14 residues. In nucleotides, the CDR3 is TGTGCCAGCGCCCAGGGGTCCCACTCCTACGAGCAGTACTTC. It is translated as CASAQGSHSYEQYF.

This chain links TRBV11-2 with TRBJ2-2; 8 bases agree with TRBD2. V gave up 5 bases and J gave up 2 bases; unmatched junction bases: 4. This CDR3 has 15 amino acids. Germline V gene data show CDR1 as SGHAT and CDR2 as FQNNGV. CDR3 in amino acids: CASSRAGGNTGELFF. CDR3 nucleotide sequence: TGTGCCAGCAGCCGTGCGGGAGGAAACACCGGGGAGCTGTTTTTT.

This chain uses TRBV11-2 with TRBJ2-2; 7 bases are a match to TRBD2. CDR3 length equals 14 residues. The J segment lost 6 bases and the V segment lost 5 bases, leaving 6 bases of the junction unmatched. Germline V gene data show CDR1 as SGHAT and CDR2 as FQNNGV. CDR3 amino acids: CASSLGLAAGELFF. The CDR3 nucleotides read TGTGCCAGCAGCCTGGGGCTAGCGGCCGGGGAGCTGTTTTTT.